The 22 T cell receptor beta chains below were found in one sample sequenced in a study of T-cell reconstitution after alpha-beta-depleted transplantation in children (dated by TCRdb to the mid-2010s). The library was produced with PCR. TCRdb lists the instrument as Illumina HiSeq 2500. TCR library preparation used molecular barcoding, with unique molecular identifiers applied to normalize quantification of the TCRbeta repertoire. TCRdb took the public reads, trimmed them with fastp at Q25, ran MiXCR for clone calling and kept in-frame beta chains. Entries that share a CDR3 protein sequence are merged under the most common genes and DNA. Present in this sample are 200,000 to 250,000 distinct CDR3 sequences, roughly 10% of which were seen just once. The ten most abundant clones make up roughly 6.2% of the sample. Sequencing was performed on PBMCs from the stem cell graft donor, taken from the stem cell graft. The receptors stem from a human donor who donated a stem cell graft to a child with acute lymphoblastic leukemia.

The V and J genes are TRBV9 and TRBJ2-7; unclear D gene. Germline loops: CDR1 SGDLS, CDR2 YYNGEE. This CDR3 comprises 13 residues. V was cut by 0 bases and J by 3 bases, with 7 bases left in between. The CDR3 region has the DNA TGTGCCAGCAGCGTAGCTCCCGGCTACGAGCAGTACTTC. Protein: CASSVAPGYEQYF.

V is TRBV20-1 and J is TRBJ1-6, with 8 positions matching TRBD1. The CDR3 extends over 15 amino acids. Germline CDR1 DFQATT, CDR2 SNEGSKA (reference sequence). J was trimmed by 7 bases and V by 0 bases; bases with no gene match: 5. CDR3 DNA: TGCAGTGCTAGAGATTTCGGACAGGGAAATTCACCCCTCCACTTT. Protein: CSARDFGQGNSPLHF.

V usage is TRBV18 and J usage is TRBJ2-7; possible D gene TRBD1, 5 bases. The V end lost 3 bases, the J end lost 4 bases, and 16 bases lay between the germline ends. Germline V gene data show CDR1 as KGHSH and CDR2 as LQKENI. CDR3 length equals 15 residues. The CDR3 sequence: CASSPSKGDYYEQYF. The CDR3 DNA sequence: TGTGCCAGCTCACCCTCGAAAGGGGATTATTACGAGCAGTACTTC. Full variable domain (rest looked up from reference TRBV18 and TRBJ2-7): NAGVMQNPRHLVRRRGQEARLRCSPMKGHSHVYWYRQLPEEGLKFMVYLQKENIIDESGMPKERFSAEFPKEGPSILRIQQVVRGDSAAYFCASSPSKGDYYEQYFGPGTRLTVT.

This clonotype was observed many times. J is TRBJ1-4 and V is TRBV20-1, with D uncertain. V lost 6 bases to trimming and J lost 5 bases, with 16 bases between them. This CDR3 region has 14 residues. Germline CDR1 DFQATT, CDR2 SNEGSKA (reference sequence). The CDR3 spells CSARSAGANEKLFF. The CDR3 DNA follows: TGCAGTGCCCGCTCGGCAGGTGCAAATGAAAAACTGTTTTTT.

This rearrangement joins TRBV3-1 to TRBJ1-2, with 8 bases identical to TRBD1. The trim removed 4 bases at V and 6 bases at J, leaving 7 bases unmatched. This CDR3 contains 14 residues. Germline CDR1 and CDR2: LGHDT and YNNKEL (reference sequence). The CDR3: CASSPRGPSDGYTF. CDR3 bases: TGTGCCAGCAGCCCCAGGGGGCCCTCGGATGGCTACACCTTC.

Only one count was recorded for this clonotype. The rearrangement joins TRBV15 to TRBJ1-2; D gene unclear. Germline V gene data show CDR1 as LNHNV and CDR2 as YYDKDF (reference sequence). V was clipped by 0 bases and J by 4 bases, with 3 bases between them. This CDR3 region has 12 residues. For the CDR3, the DNA is TGTGCCACCAGCAGAGACGGCTATGGCTACACCTTC. Its protein product is CATSRDGYGYTF.

This clonotype was seen repeatedly, ten times or more. The chain uses TRBV12-3 or TRBV12-4 and TRBJ1-1; 8 nucleotides match TRBD1. Trimming took 3 bases from V and 0 from J; bases not matched to a gene: 6. The CDR3 loop spans 16 amino acids. CDR3 region: CASSFPQGVMNTEAFF. CDR3 bases: TGTGCCAGCAGTTTTCCACAGGGGGTAATGAACACTGAAGCTTTCTTT.

The V and J genes are TRBV10-2 and TRBJ1-4; D is unresolved. Germline V gene lookup returns CDR1 WSHSY and CDR2 SAAADI. Trimming took 6 bases from V and 8 from J, leaving 22 bases between them. This CDR3 region has 16 residues. The CDR3 bases are TGCGCCAGCAGGGAATACAGCGGGCCTAGCCTCGAAAAACTGTTTTTT. Translated: CASREYSGPSLEKLFF.

The chain is built from TRBV5-1 and TRBJ2-7, with D perhaps being TRBD1 or TRBD2 (5 bases each). The V gene's germline CDR1 is SGHRS and CDR2 YFSETQ. The CDR3 runs 17 residues. Trimming removed 5 bases at V and 4 bases at J, with 25 bases between. CDR3 residues: CASRESGPGRFVYEQYF. CDR3 sequence (DNA): TGCGCCAGCAGAGAGTCGGGACCAGGGCGGTTCGTATACGAGCAGTACTTC.

This clonotype has just a few counts. The chain carries TRBV11-2 and TRBJ2-1; a possible D gene is TRBD1 (7 bases). V lost 4 bases and J lost 0, with 16 bases in between. This CDR3 spans 17 amino acids. Germline lookup yields CDR1 SGHAT and CDR2 FQNNGV. CDR3 DNA sequence: TGTGCCAGCAGCTCGGGGGCGACAGGGAGCTCCTACAATGAGCAGTTCTTC. The encoded protein is CASSSGATGSSYNEQFF.

This clonotype was counted ten times or more. This chain connects TRBV27 to TRBJ1-1; D gene ambiguous. The CDR3 consists of 13 residues. Trimming took off 10 bases at V and 1 base at J, with 13 bases between the two ends. In germline, CDR1 is MNHEY, CDR2 SMNVEV (reference sequence). The CDR3, as DNA: TGTGCCACTACGGGCCGGGGGAACACTGAAGCTTTCTTT. Amino acid sequence: CATTGRGNTEAFF.

This clonotype was picked up many times. The chain carries TRBV27 and TRBJ2-7; D is tentatively TRBD1 or TRBD2 (5 bases each). V lost 7 bases to trimming and J lost 2 bases, with 12 bases between them. CDR3 size: 13 residues. Germline CDR1 reads MNHEY; CDR2 reads SMNVEV (reference sequence). The CDR3 loop is CASKRDGTYEQYF. The CDR3 nucleotides read TGTGCCAGCAAACGGGACGGCACCTACGAGCAGTACTTC.

The chain carries TRBV2 and TRBJ1-2; D is possibly TRBD1 (6 bases). V lost 5 bases and J lost 5, with 27 bases in between. Per the germline V gene, CDR1 is SNHLY and CDR2 is FYNNEI. The CDR3 is made up of 18 amino acids. Here the CDR3 reads CASSTSDEGTTDLYGYTF. The CDR3 nucleotides read TGTGCCAGCAGTACTTCAGACGAAGGGACAACCGATTTATATGGCTACACCTTC.

This clonotype was counted between two and nine times. This sequence joins TRBV5-1 and TRBJ1-5; D is ambiguous. The germline V and J ends were trimmed by 0 bases and 1 base, with 11 bases remaining between them. Germline-derived CDR1 and CDR2 are SGHRS and YFSETQ. CDR3 length: 16 residues. In DNA form, the CDR3 reads TGCGCCAGCAGCTTGGAGTCTCCGGGGAGCAATCAGCCCCAGCATTTT. This sequence encodes CASSLESPGSNQPQHF.

V gene TRBV28 combines with J gene TRBJ2-7; 10 nucleotides agree with TRBD1. The V and J ends lost 9 bases and 4 bases, in that order; junction bases with no gene match: 6. Germline V gene data show CDR1 as MDHEN and CDR2 as SYDVKM. The CDR3 extends over 13 amino acids. The chain's CDR3 is CASETGGSYEQYF. The CDR3 DNA reads TGTGCCAGTGAGACAGGGGGCTCGTACGAGCAGTACTTC.

The rearrangement links TRBV7-2 to TRBJ2-2; D gene uncertain. In germline, CDR1 is SGHTA, CDR2 FQGNSA. The CDR3 totals 15 residues. V shed 9 bases and J shed 0 bases, with 14 bases lying between them. DNA for the CDR3: TGTGCCAGTACCCTCGCCGCCACGAACACCGGGGAGCTGTTTTTT. Residues: CASTLAATNTGELFF.

This clonotype was recorded a few times. The chain has TRBV20-1 and TRBJ2-7; 10 nucleotides align to TRBD1. The ends lost 6 bases at V and 3 bases at J; junction bases unmatched: 11. The germline gives CDR1 DFQATT, CDR2 SNEGSKA (reference sequence). The CDR3 spans 15 residues. The DNA of the CDR3 is TGCAGTGCGGCATCCCGGGACAGGGGAATCTACGAGCAGTACTTC. Its translation is CSAASRDRGIYEQYF.

V usage is TRBV7-8 and J usage is TRBJ2-3; 13 nucleotides line up with TRBD2. Looked up from germline, CDR1 is SGHVS and CDR2 is FQNEAQ. V was pared by 3 bases and J by 3 bases, with 3 bases of the junction left unmatched. The CDR3 has 16 amino acids. In nucleotides, the CDR3 is TGTGCCAGCAGCTTTACTAGCGGGGGGGCGACAGATACGCAGTATTTT. Amino acid sequence: CASSFTSGGATDTQYF.

This clonotype was seen a handful of times. This chain uses TRBV7-2 with TRBJ2-3; 7 positions agree with TRBD1. Trimming cost V 3 bases and J 2 bases; bases outside gene matches: 5. This CDR3 region has 15 residues. CDR1 is SGHTA and CDR2 is FQGNSA in the germline V gene. CDR3 sequence: CASSFRQGPTDTQYF. In DNA, the CDR3 is TGTGCCAGCAGCTTCAGACAGGGACCCACAGATACGCAGTATTTT.

This clonotype appeared a few times. This chain joins TRBV7-6 and TRBJ2-3; TRBD2 matches 8 bases. The ends lost 5 bases at V and 2 bases at J; junction bases unmatched: 6. From germline, CDR1 is SGHVS and CDR2 FNYEAQ. This CDR3 has 15 residues. Here the CDR3 DNA reads TGTGCCAGCAGCCTACTAGCGGCCACCACAGATACGCAGTATTTT. Translation: CASSLLAATTDTQYF.

This clonotype has only a few counts. This sequence joins TRBV15 and TRBJ2-7; D possibly matches TRBD1 or TRBD2 (5 bases each). Germline V gene data show CDR1 as LNHNV and CDR2 as YYDKDF (reference sequence). This CDR3 is 14 amino acids long. V lost 5 bases and J lost 1, with 12 bases in between. Here the CDR3 reads CATSVGTPSYEQYF. CDR3 bases: TGTGCCACCAGCGTCGGGACCCCATCCTACGAGCAGTACTTC.

Many counts were recorded for this clonotype. This rearrangement joins TRBV6-2 or TRBV6-3 to TRBJ2-5, with TRBD1 identical over 9 bases. Per germline, CDR1 MNHEY and CDR2 SVGEGT. Trimming cost V 2 bases and J 4 bases; bases outside gene matches: 2. This CDR3 is built from 14 residues. CDR3 sequence (DNA): TGTGCCAGCAGTTACCTGACAGGGGGAGAGACCCAGTACTTC. Amino acids: CASSYLTGGETQYF.